Presented here are 14 T cell receptor beta chains from one specimen sequenced in a study of CD8+ T cells in alopecia areata. It was cDNA, reverse transcribed from extracted RNA, that served as the sequencing template. Assay: immunoSEQ multiplex PCR; the TCRdb copy retains only in-frame clones and omits some. The sample includes tens of thousands of clones, 51% of them seen just once. Sequencing was performed on NKG2D-high CD8+ T cells sorted from blood. These receptor sequences come from a human donor with alopecia areata.

This clone was recorded a few times. The DNA is omitted, as the CDR3 cannot be located on it reliably, and the CDR3 follows TCRdb's listing. The CDR3 here is CSVAHVGQGAKFF. The V call is TRBV29-1, the J call TRBJ1-4; the table's D call, TRBD1, has no DNA check behind it. The length of the CDR3 is 13 amino acids, counting both ends. Germline values: CDR1 SQVTM, CDR2 ANQGSEA.

This chain connects TRBV13 to TRBJ2-3, with D hard to call. CDR1 is PRHDT, CDR2 FYEKMQ, per germline (reference sequence). The CDR3 is made up of 14 amino acids. Trimming took off 3 bases at V and 1 base at J, with 8 bases between the two ends. The DNA for the CDR3 is TGTGCCAGCAGCTTCAAGACTGGCACAGATACGCAGTATTTT. Amino acids: CASSFKTGTDTQYF.

In nucleotides, the CDR3 is TGCGCCAGCAGTGAGTCCTGGACAGTCAATGGCTACACCTTC. As protein: CASSESWTVNGYTF. The rearrangement joins TRBV10-2 to TRBJ1-2; a possible D gene is TRBD1 (6 bases). The CDR3 consists of 14 residues. Deletions cut 0 bases from V and 6 bases from J, with 11 bases between. The V gene's germline CDR1 is WSHSY and CDR2 SAAADI.

The chain links TRBV28 to TRBJ2-5, with a tentative D call TRBD2 (6 bases). The germline gives CDR1 MDHEN, CDR2 SYDVKM. Deletions cut 7 bases from V and 4 bases from J, with 16 bases between. The CDR3 is made up of 14 amino acids. The CDR3 reads CASTLGGRPETQYF. The CDR3 nucleotides read TGTGCCAGCACCCTTGGGGGGAGGCCAGAGACCCAGTACTTC. The entire variable domain, with the rest obtained from reference TRBV28 and TRBJ2-5, is as follows: DVKVTQSSRYLVKRTGEKVFLECVQDMDHENMFWYRQDPGLGLRLIYFSYDVKMKEKGDIPEGYSVSREKKERFSLILESASTNQTSMYLCASTLGGRPETQYFGPGTRLLVL.

The CDR3 DNA sequence: TGTGCCAGCAGCCCTCCGCCAACCGGGACAGTCGCCCAAGAGACCCAGTACTTC. The encoded protein is CASSPPPTGTVAQETQYF. The rearrangement links TRBV7-2 to TRBJ2-5, with TRBD1 identical over 7 bases. There are 18 residues in the CDR3. Germline V gene lookup returns CDR1 SGHTA and CDR2 FQGNSA. With 5 bases clipped from V and 1 base from J, the junction kept 16 bases outside the gene matches.

There are a few counts of this clone. Here the CDR3 reads CSANAGQAGEQYF. The CDR3 region has the DNA TGCAGCGCCAACGCGGGACAGGCGGGCGAGCAGTACTTC. The V and J genes are TRBV29-1 and TRBJ2-7, with 8 bases that match TRBD1. CDR3 size: 13 residues. V was clipped by 7 bases and J by 6 bases; unmatched bases: 11. Germline CDR1 SQVTM, CDR2 ANQGSEA.

This clone appeared a few times. This chain connects TRBV27 to TRBJ2-7, with 9 bases that match TRBD1. The CDR3 runs 15 residues. J lost 5 bases, V lost 6 bases, and 11 bases had no gene match. From germline, CDR1 is MNHEY and CDR2 SMNVEV (reference sequence). This CDR3 is CASSPSGQGVHEQYF. CDR3 DNA sequence: TGTGCCAGCAGCCCCTCGGGACAGGGTGTCCACGAGCAGTACTTC.

V gene TRBV6-6 combines with J gene TRBJ1-1; D is undetermined. This CDR3 region has 15 residues. Looked up from germline, CDR1 is MNHNY and CDR2 is SVGAGI (reference sequence). Trimming took 10 bases from V and 5 from J, leaving 23 bases between them. CDR3 amino acids: CAIQPTEFGWTEAFF. The CDR3 DNA sequence: TGTGCCATCCAACCTACGGAGTTTGGGTGGACTGAAGCTTTCTTT.

The rearrangement joins TRBV4-1 to TRBJ1-5; D unclear. Per the germline V gene, CDR1 is MGHRA and CDR2 is YSYEKL. The V gene lost 0 bases and the J gene lost 6 bases, with 6 bases spanning the gap. This CDR3 contains 13 residues. The CDR3 nucleotides read TGCGCCAGCAGCCAAGATCCCAGTCAGCCCCAGCATTTT. Its translation is CASSQDPSQPQHF.

The chain joins TRBV29-1 to TRBJ1-5; the match to TRBD1 covers 8 bases. The CDR3 is 12 amino acids. The V gene's germline CDR1 is SQVTM and CDR2 ANQGSEA. Germline trimming cut 2 bases from V and 7 bases from J; bases unmatched to any gene: 1. The CDR3 bases are TGCAGCGTTGAAACAGGGGGACAGCCCCAGCATTTT. It encodes CSVETGGQPQHF.

The chain has TRBV6-6 and TRBJ1-5; D is perhaps TRBD1 (6 bases). Germline V gives CDR1 MNHNY, CDR2 SVGAGI (reference sequence). V lost 4 bases and J 7 bases, leaving 11 bases between the germline ends. This CDR3 has 13 residues. CDR3 sequence reads: CASSWTAEQPQHF. CDR3 in DNA: TGTGCCAGCAGTTGGACAGCAGAGCAGCCCCAGCATTTT.

This clone was counted between two and nine times. The rearrangement uses TRBV29-1 and TRBJ1-2; TRBD1 matches 10 bases. Germline lookup yields CDR1 SQVTM and CDR2 ANQGSEA. The ends lost 0 bases at V and 2 bases at J; junction bases unmatched: 6. CDR3 size: 16 residues. The CDR3, as DNA: TGCAGCGTTGAAGATCAGGGGACAGGGGAAAACTATGGCTACACCTTC. Translating it yields CSVEDQGTGENYGYTF.

J is TRBJ2-6 and V is TRBV28; the D gene is possibly TRBD1 (5 bases). Germline assignment: CDR1 MDHEN and CDR2 SYDVKM. This CDR3 has 17 amino acids. The V end lost 6 bases, the J end lost 1 base, and 16 bases lay between the germline ends. The DNA for the CDR3 is TGTGCCAGCAGCGAGACAGCGCCCATTTCTGGGGCCAACGTCCTGACTTTC. This codes for CASSETAPISGANVLTF.

The chain couples TRBV10-3 to TRBJ2-5; 9 nucleotides match TRBD2. CDR1 ENHRY and CDR2 SYGVKD come from the germline V gene. V lost 0 bases to trimming and J lost 0 bases; unmatched junction nucleotides: 2. The length of the CDR3 is 16 residues. This CDR3 is CAISESLAGNQETQYF. CDR3 coding DNA: TGTGCCATCAGTGAGTCCCTAGCGGGGAACCAAGAGACCCAGTACTTC.